These T cell receptor beta chains were read from a single sample in a study of cytomegalovirus exposure and HLA in healthy donors. Here immunoSEQ multiplex PCR was the method, and the copy in TCRdb shows in-frame clones only, minus some. The table has roughly 130,000 clones, 60% to 80% seen once. Sequenced sample: PBMCs. The source of these receptors is a man aged 18 to 29 in good health and CMV-seronegative. Both conserved end residues are part of each CDR3. A row's size may be missing; if present it is once, few, many or a size class.

TRBV7-9 | NA | CASSLGMGQGAGELFF
TRBV11-1 | NA | CASSLPDRGSEFF
TRBV30 | NA | CAAGAGAGANVLTF
TRBV4-3 | few | CASSQDPHNRGANEQFF
TRBV7-3 | NA | CASSPTDRERAYTF
TRBV5-1 | NA | CASSSTGNSFPGNTIYF
TRBV15 | NA | CATSVFRTGETQYF
TRBV28 | NA | CASSSPTGEQYF
TRBV4-2 | NA | CASSRDRNTEAFF
TRBV7-9 | few | CASSFEGTTDTQYF
TRBV7-9 | NA | CASRLGGVNEQFF
TRBV7-5 | once | CARSFRRLNTEAFF
TRBV5-4 | NA | CASNERGGFDEQFF
TRBV7-7 | NA | CASSSGGETQYF
TRBV6-6 | few | CASMRGLEQYF
TRBV2 | once | CASSLGTVSYEQYF
TRBV5-1 | NA | CASSPGTGGTDTQYF
TRBV7-2 | NA | CASRETGGGSYEQYF
TRBV5-1 | NA | CASRGQGESYEQYF
TRBV4-2 | NA | CASNNRDVGNYGYTF
TRBV5-1 | NA | CASSLADSMNTEAFF
TRBV5-6 | once | CASNLESGTEAFF
TRBV9 | NA | CASSVAPRGGASSYNEQFF
TRBV7-8 | NA | CASRFGSVYEQYF
TRBV6-1 | many | CASSEDKGTGANVLTF
TRBV30 | NA | CAWETWAEKNEQFF
TRBV6-5 | NA | CASSRNGAGNEQFF
TRBV6-5 | once | CASSYLQGGVEAFF
TRBV7-6 | few | CASTTTRGTNTGELFF